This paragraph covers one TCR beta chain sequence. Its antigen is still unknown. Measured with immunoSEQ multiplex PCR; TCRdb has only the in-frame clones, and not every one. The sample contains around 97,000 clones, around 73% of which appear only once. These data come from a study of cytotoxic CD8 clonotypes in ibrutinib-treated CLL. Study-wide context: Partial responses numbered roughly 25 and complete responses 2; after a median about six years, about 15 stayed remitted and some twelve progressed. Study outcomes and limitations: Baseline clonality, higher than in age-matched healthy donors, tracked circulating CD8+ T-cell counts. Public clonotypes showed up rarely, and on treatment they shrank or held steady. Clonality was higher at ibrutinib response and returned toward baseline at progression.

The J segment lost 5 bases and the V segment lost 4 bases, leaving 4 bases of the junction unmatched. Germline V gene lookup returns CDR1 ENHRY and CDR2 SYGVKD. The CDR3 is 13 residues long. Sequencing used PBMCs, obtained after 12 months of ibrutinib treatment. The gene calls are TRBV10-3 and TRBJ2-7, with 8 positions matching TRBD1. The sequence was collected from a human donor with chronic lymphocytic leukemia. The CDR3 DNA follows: TGTGCCATCAGTGTGGACAGGGCGGACGAGCAGTACTTC. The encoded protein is CAISVDRADEQYF.